This note documents a single T cell receptor (beta chain) sequence. This specimen belongs to a study of blood T cell repertoires in COVID-19. Study in general: The samples span acute and convalescent COVID-19 from the United States, Italy and Spain. The cDNA or gDNA used as material had been derived from T cells, B-cell-depleted T cells, or PBMCs.

Some clones are missing from TCRdb's copy, which holds only in-frame ones; the method was immunoSEQ multiplex PCR. The table shows around 80,000 clones, with about 87% occurring only once. Germline CDR1 and CDR2: GTSNPN and SVGIG (reference sequence). CDR3 size: 13 residues. The J segment lost 4 bases and the V segment lost 5 bases, leaving 5 bases of the junction unmatched. Sequenced material: peripheral blood. This sequence was found in a man older than 75 with active or convalescent COVID-19. The chain employs TRBV30 and TRBJ1-3, with 7 bases aligning to TRBD1. CDR3 in DNA: TGTGCCTGGGGGGAAGGGGGCGGAAACACCATATATTTT. Its translation is CAWGEGGGNTIYF.